This T cell receptor (beta chain) came from a study of blood T cell dynamics during melanoma immunotherapy. Looking at the study overall: Metastatic melanoma patients received first-line pembrolizumab or nivolumab plus ipilimumab.

Time point: week 3, after first cycle of checkpoint inhibitor. Disease control meant complete response, partial response or stable disease at 12 weeks. No patient had earlier systemic cancer treatment, concurrent immunosuppressants, or another active cancer. The CDR3 is 15 residues long. Trimming left V 7 bases short and J 7 bases short, with 22 bases between. Germline V CDR1 and CDR2: SGHAT, FQNNGV. Clones were read by immunoSEQ multiplex PCR, and TCRdb kept only the in-frame ones, dropping some. The sample includes under 9,500 clones, 75% to 90% of them seen just once. The V gene is TRBV11-2, the J gene TRBJ1-2, with TRBD1 as a possible D gene (6 bases). The receptor was derived from a human donor with melanoma. Sample: blood, taken from a patient treated with checkpoint blockade. The CDR3 DNA sequence: TGTGCCAGCACCCCAGGATTGAGGGGGAATGTTGGCTACACCTTC. Its translation is CASTPGLRGNVGYTF. Supplemented by reference TRBV11-2 and TRBJ1-2, the full variable domain reads EAGVAQSPRYKIIEKRQSVAFWCNPISGHATLYWYQQILGQGPKLLIQFQNNGVVDDSQLPKDRFSAERLKGVDSTLKIQPAKLEDSAVYLCASTPGLRGNVGYTFGSGTRLTVV.